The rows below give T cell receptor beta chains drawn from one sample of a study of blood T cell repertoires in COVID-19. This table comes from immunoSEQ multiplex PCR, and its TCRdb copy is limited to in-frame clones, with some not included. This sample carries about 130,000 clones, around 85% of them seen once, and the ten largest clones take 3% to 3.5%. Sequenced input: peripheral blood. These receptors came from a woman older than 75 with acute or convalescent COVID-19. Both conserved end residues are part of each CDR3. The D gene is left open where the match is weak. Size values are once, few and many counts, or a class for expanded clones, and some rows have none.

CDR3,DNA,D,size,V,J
CASSPPKQGGTEAFF,TGTGCCAGCTCACCACCGAAACAGGGGGGAACTGAAGCTTTCTTT,TRBD1,-,TRBV18,TRBJ1-1
CASSGRGSYNEQFF,TGCGCCAGCAGTGGTAGGGGGTCCTACAATGAGCAGTTCTTC,-,-,TRBV10-2,TRBJ2-1
CASSQGPPRFFNQPQHF,TGCGCCAGCAGCCAAGGACCCCCGAGGTTTTTCAATCAGCCCCAGCATTTT,-,-,TRBV4-1,TRBJ1-5
CASSLQGRGNTEAFF,TGTGCCAGCAGCTTACAGGGGAGGGGGAACACTGAAGCTTTCTTT,-,-,TRBV7-6,TRBJ1-1
CASSFSQGRGSPLHF,TGTGCCAGCAGCTTCTCCCAGGGGAGGGGTTCACCCCTCCACTTT,-,-,TRBV7-9,TRBJ1-6
CASGGVGDGSAMNTEAFF,TGTGCCAGCGGAGGAGTAGGTGACGGCTCTGCGATGAACACTGAAGCTTTCTTT,-,-,TRBV28,TRBJ1-1
CASSSGTAGNTIYF,TGTGCCAGCAGCTCTGGGACAGCCGGAAACACCATATATTTT,TRBD1,once,TRBV11-2,TRBJ1-3
CATSRDRTRSNYGYTF,TGTGCCACCAGCAGAGATAGAACCAGGTCTAACTATGGCTACACCTTC,-,few,TRBV15,TRBJ1-2
CASSQSTVSYTF,TGTGCCAGCAGCCAATCGACAGTGAGCTACACCTTC,-,-,TRBV16,TRBJ1-2
CASSYSGRGDYEQYF,TGTGCCAGCAGTTACTCGGGGAGGGGGGACTACGAGCAGTACTTC,-,-,TRBV6-5,TRBJ2-7
CASSILWARDNQPQHF,TGTGCCAGTAGTATACTCTGGGCACGGGACAATCAGCCCCAGCATTTT,-,few,TRBV19,TRBJ1-5
CASSVGTGGIEKLFF,TGTGCCAGCAGCGTAGGGACAGGGGGAATAGAAAAACTGTTTTTT,TRBD1,few,TRBV9,TRBJ1-4
CASSRTNREQYF,TGTGCCAGCAGCCGGACTAATAGAGAGCAGTACTTC,-,-,TRBV5-4,TRBJ2-7
CASSPDRGRETQYF,TGTGCCAGCAGCCCCGACAGGGGGCGGGAGACCCAGTACTTC,TRBD1,-,TRBV7-3,TRBJ2-5
CASSLERTTQYF,TGTGCCAGCAGCTTAGAGCGGACTACGCAGTATTTT,-,-,TRBV7-2,TRBJ2-3
CASSQNHLGQITQYF,TGTGCCAGCAGCCAAAATCATCTTGGTCAGATTACGCAGTATTTT,-,-,TRBV3-1/TRBV3-2,TRBJ2-3
CASSFGQVGTDSEAFF,TGTGCCAGCAGCTTCGGACAGGTGGGGACCGACAGTGAAGCTTTCTTT,TRBD1,-,TRBV13,TRBJ1-1
CASSPTGGNTEAFF,TGTGCCAGCAGCCCCACAGGGGGGAACACTGAAGCTTTCTTT,TRBD1,-,TRBV7-3,TRBJ1-1
CASKDGMNQPQHF,TGTGCCAGCAAGGACGGGATGAATCAGCCCCAGCATTTT,-,-,TRBV2,TRBJ1-5
CASSHPRARGQDTIYF,TGTGCCAGCAGCCACCCGAGGGCCAGGGGGCAGGACACCATATATTTT,TRBD1,-,TRBV9,TRBJ1-3
CASSQEGDTRFYEQYF,TGTGCCAGCAGCCAGGAGGGAGACACAAGGTTCTACGAGCAGTACTTC,-,-,TRBV3-1/TRBV3-2,TRBJ2-7
CASSIRDRRTETQYF,TGCGCCAGCAGCATCCGGGACAGGCGGACGGAGACCCAGTACTTC,TRBD1,-,TRBV5-1,TRBJ2-5
CASSRGGETQYF,TGTGCCAGTAGTAGAGGAGGAGAGACCCAGTACTTC,-,-,TRBV19,TRBJ2-5
CASRGGQGRKLFF,TGTGCCAGCAGGGGGGGACAGGGTCGGAAACTGTTTTTT,TRBD1,-,TRBV27,TRBJ1-4
CASSTRTGLKQYF,TGTGCCAGCAGCACACGGACAGGGTTGAAGCAGTACTTC,TRBD1,-,TRBV7-2,TRBJ2-7
CASGIRSGGLGNTIYF,TGTGCCAGCGGGATACGGTCAGGGGGGTTAGGAAACACCATATATTTT,TRBD1,-,TRBV2,TRBJ1-3
CASKEGSSGANVLTF,TGCGCCAGCAAGGAGGGATCCTCTGGGGCCAACGTCCTGACTTTC,-,-,TRBV5-1,TRBJ2-6
CASSSGTGPQEQYF,TGTGCCAGCAGCTCCGGGACAGGGCCACAAGAGCAGTACTTC,TRBD1,-,TRBV5-4,TRBJ2-7
CASSESSSLDTQYF,TGCGCCAGCAGTGAGTCGAGTAGTTTAGATACGCAGTATTTT,-,-,TRBV10-1,TRBJ2-3
CASSTGTDNTGELFF,TGCGCCAGCAGCACCGGGACAGACAACACCGGGGAGCTGTTTTTT,TRBD1,-,TRBV5-1,TRBJ2-2
CAIRAGPTNEKLFF,TGTGCCATCAGGGCAGGGCCAACTAATGAAAAACTGTTTTTT,-,-,TRBV10-3,TRBJ1-4
CASSYLQGAGNTIYF,TGTGCCAGCAGCTACCTACAGGGGGCTGGAAACACCATATATTTT,TRBD1,-,TRBV11-2,TRBJ1-3
CASSPPGPWGYTF,TGTGCCAGCTCACCACCGGGGCCTTGGGGCTACACCTTC,-,-,TRBV18,TRBJ1-2
CASSITAGGYTF,TGTGCCAGCAGCATCACCGCGGGGGGCTACACCTTC,-,-,TRBV5-6,TRBJ1-2
CASSLGGQGALDTQYF,TGTGCCAGCAGCCTAGGGGGACAGGGGGCTTTAGATACGCAGTATTTT,TRBD1,-,TRBV11-3,TRBJ2-3
CASSFDSRQRDTEAFF,TGCGCCAGCAGCTTTGACAGCCGACAGAGAGACACTGAAGCTTTCTTT,-,-,TRBV5-1,TRBJ1-1
CASSPRGPITEAFF,TGTGCCAGCAGCCCCAGGGGGCCTATTACTGAAGCTTTCTTT,TRBD1,-,TRBV5-4,TRBJ1-1
CASSLRTISGNEVPIYF,TGTGCCAGCAGCTTACGAACAATCTCCGGAAACGAGGTACCCATATATTTT,-,-,TRBV5-6,TRBJ1-3
CASSAGTGDEKLFF,TGCGCCAGCAGCGCCGGGACAGGGGATGAAAAACTGTTTTTT,TRBD1,-,TRBV5-1,TRBJ1-4
CASSRQGTRGDQPQHF,TGTGCCAGCAGCAGACAGGGGACACGAGGTGATCAGCCCCAGCATTTT,TRBD1,-,TRBV5-5,TRBJ1-5
CASSLRSGRGNSPLHF,TGTGCCAGCAGTCTTAGATCAGGACGGGGAAATTCACCCCTCCACTTT,-,-,TRBV27,TRBJ1-6
CASSYSRAGNEQYF,TGTGCCAGCAGTTACTCGAGGGCGGGGAACGAGCAGTACTTC,-,-,TRBV6-5,TRBJ2-7
CASRPLDNPGYTF,TGTGCCAGCAGACCACTGGACAATCCTGGCTACACCTTC,-,-,TRBV6-5,TRBJ1-2
CASSQDATSSYQETQYF,TGTGCCAGCAGCCAAGATGCGACTAGCTCATACCAAGAGACCCAGTACTTC,TRBD2,-,TRBV4-2,TRBJ2-5
CASIGETGGFSYNPPLHF,TGTGCCAGCATTGGCGAAACAGGGGGATTCTCCTATAATCCACCCCTCCACTTT,TRBD1,-,TRBV2,TRBJ1-6
CASSLQINTGELFF,TGTGCCAGCAGCTTACAGATCAACACCGGGGAGCTGTTTTTT,-,-,TRBV11-2,TRBJ2-2
CASSRPGQGAGGYTF,TGTGCCAGCAGTCGACCGGGACAGGGGGCTGGTGGCTACACCTTC,TRBD1,few,TRBV6-2/TRBV6-3,TRBJ1-2